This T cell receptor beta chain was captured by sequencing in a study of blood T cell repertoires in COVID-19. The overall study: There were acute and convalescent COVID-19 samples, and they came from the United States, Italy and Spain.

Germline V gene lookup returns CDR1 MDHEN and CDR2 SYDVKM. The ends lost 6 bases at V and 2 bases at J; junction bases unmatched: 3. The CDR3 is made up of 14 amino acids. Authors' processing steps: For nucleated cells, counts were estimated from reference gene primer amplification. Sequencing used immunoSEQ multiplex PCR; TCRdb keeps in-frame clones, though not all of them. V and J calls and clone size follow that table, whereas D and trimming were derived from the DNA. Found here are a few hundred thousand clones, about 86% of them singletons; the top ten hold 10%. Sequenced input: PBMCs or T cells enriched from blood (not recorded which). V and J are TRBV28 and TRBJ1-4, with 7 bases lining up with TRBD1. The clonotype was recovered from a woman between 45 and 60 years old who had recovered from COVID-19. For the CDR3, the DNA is TGTGCCAGCAGCCGACAGGGCACTAATGAAAAACTGTTTTTT. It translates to CASSRQGTNEKLFF.